The clone carrying this TCR beta chain was observed a few times. What it binds is not known. The authors produced TCR alpha and TCR beta cDNA libraries with sample barcodes and UMIs by 5'RACE using constant-segment primers. TCRdb redid the calling of the 5' RACE reads with MiXCR, one entry per CDR3 protein. This table holds about 540,000 distinct CDR3 sequences, approximately 20% found once. The data are from a study of T-cell memory formation after mild COVID-19. Study details: Most TCR clusters belonged to a single donor. Study-wide points: The study detected some responding clones in pre-infection memory, suggesting cross-reactive memory joined. Whether second-wave clones peaking at day 37 were SARS-CoV-2 specific went unconfirmed.

Trimming removed 4 bases at V and 7 bases at J, with 10 bases between. CDR1 and CDR2 (germline): MNHEY, SMNVEV (reference sequence). CDR3 length: 13 amino acids. The chain recombines TRBV27 with TRBJ2-2; D unclear. This clonotype originated in an adult woman who had mild COVID-19 (a few samples of this study predate the infection). Cell type and time point are not known. The sequenced sample was PBMCs or a T cell subset sorted from them (not recorded which). This chain's CDR3 is CASSSGSHGELFF. The CDR3 DNA is TGTGCCAGCAGTTCCGGTTCCCACGGGGAGCTGTTTTTT.